The source of this T cell receptor (beta chain) is a study of Ad26.COV2.S vaccination and SARS-CoV-2 variants. The study, taken as a whole, reports: An underestimation of total T cell responses may have resulted from the TCR breadth and depth analyses.

This table comes from immunoSEQ multiplex PCR, and its TCRdb copy is limited to in-frame clones, with some not included. The table records some 480,000 clones, roughly 87% of them present only once. The trim removed 5 bases at V and 5 bases at J, leaving 9 bases unmatched. In germline, CDR1 is SGHVS, CDR2 FQNEAQ. CDR3 length equals 15 residues. With respect to this clone: What it binds is unknown.

This sample's treatment: 19 received Ad26.COV2.S at low or high dose, single or two shots; about 5 received placebo; per-sample allocation not given. Day 63 following the first vaccine or placebo injection was when the samples were taken. The individual, an adult aged 18-55 years, was a donor in Boston. The material was peripheral blood, obtained in a trial of Ad26.COV2.S vaccine versus placebo. The chain carries TRBV7-8 and TRBJ2-3; 8 bases align to TRBD2. The clonotype comes from a person aged 18-65 years who received the Ad26.COV2.S COVID-19 vaccine or a placebo. The CDR3 DNA is TGTGCCAGCAGCCATCGCCCGCGGGGGGTAGATACGCAGTATTTT. It specifies CASSHRPRGVDTQYF.